The sample holds one count of the clone carrying this T cell receptor beta chain. This sample was taken from a study of shared clonotypes between healthy human individuals. The table came from immunoSEQ multiplex PCR; TCRdb's copy has only in-frame clones and leaves some out. This sample has 2 million to 2.5 million clones, with approximately 95% found just once. Per the germline V gene, CDR1 is SGDLS and CDR2 is YYNGEE. After removal of 3 bases from V and 2 bases from J, the junction contained 4 bases not matched to a gene. The CDR3 contains 14 residues. This sequence originates from a man aged 18-30 years in good health. Some clones in this sample may be carry-over from other donors' samples. The chain employs TRBV9 and TRBJ1-2; TRBD1 matches 7 bases. The sample comprised naive CD4+ T cells from PBMCs. As to subset: CD45RA+ positively selected. The CDR3 protein is CASSDGQVNYGYTF. CDR3 DNA: TGTGCCAGCAGCGATGGACAGGTGAACTATGGCTACACCTTC.